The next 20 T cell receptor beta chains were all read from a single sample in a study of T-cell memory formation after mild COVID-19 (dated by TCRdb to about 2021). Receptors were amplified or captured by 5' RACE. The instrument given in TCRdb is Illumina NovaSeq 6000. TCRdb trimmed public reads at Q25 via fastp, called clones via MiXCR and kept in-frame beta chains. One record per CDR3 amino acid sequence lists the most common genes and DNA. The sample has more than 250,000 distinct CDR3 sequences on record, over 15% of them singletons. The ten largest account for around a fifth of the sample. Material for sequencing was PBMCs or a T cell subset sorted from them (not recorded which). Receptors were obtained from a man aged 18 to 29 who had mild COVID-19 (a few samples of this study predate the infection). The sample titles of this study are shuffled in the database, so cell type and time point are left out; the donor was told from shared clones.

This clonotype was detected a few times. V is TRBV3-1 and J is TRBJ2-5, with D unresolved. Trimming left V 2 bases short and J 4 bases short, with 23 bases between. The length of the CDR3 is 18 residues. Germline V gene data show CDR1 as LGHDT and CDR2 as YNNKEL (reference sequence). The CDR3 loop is CASSQRTRVGMTGETQYF. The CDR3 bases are TGTGCCAGCAGCCAACGGACGCGTGTGGGGATGACGGGAGAGACCCAGTACTTC.

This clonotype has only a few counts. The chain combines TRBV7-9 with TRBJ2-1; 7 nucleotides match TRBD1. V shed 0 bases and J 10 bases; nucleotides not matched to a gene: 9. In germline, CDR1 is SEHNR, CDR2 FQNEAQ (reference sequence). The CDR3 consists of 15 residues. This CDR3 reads CASSLANRGRKEQFF. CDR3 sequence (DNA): TGTGCCAGCAGCTTAGCCAACAGGGGAAGGAAAGAGCAGTTCTTC.

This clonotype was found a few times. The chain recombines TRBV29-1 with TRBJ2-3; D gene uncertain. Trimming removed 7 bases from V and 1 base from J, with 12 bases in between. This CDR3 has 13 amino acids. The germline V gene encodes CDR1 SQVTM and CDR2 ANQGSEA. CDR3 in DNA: TGCAGCGCTGCGGCGGCAGGCACAGATACGCAGTATTTT. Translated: CSAAAAGTDTQYF.

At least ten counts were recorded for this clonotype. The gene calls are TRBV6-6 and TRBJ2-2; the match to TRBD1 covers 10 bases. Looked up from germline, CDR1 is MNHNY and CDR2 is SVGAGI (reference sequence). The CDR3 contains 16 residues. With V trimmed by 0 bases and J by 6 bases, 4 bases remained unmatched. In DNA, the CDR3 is TGTGCCAGCAGTTACTCCTCAGGACAGGGGGCCGGGGAGCTGTTTTTT. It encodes CASSYSSGQGAGELFF.

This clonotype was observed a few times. Written as DNA, the CDR3 is TGTGCCAGCAGTGAACTGGGGAGTGGCTACACCTTC. Its protein product is CASSELGSGYTF. This chain uses TRBV6-1 with TRBJ1-2; D gene unclear. V was trimmed by 2 bases and J by 7 bases, leaving 8 bases between them. Germline assignment: CDR1 MNHNS and CDR2 SASEGT. The CDR3 is 12 residues long.

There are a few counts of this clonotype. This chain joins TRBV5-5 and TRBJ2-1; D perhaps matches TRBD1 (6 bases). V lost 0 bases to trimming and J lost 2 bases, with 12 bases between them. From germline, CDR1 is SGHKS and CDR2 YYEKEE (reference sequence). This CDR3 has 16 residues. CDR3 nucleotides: TGTGCCAGCAGCTTGGGAGGTGACAGGACCTACAATGAGCAGTTCTTC. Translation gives CASSLGGDRTYNEQFF.

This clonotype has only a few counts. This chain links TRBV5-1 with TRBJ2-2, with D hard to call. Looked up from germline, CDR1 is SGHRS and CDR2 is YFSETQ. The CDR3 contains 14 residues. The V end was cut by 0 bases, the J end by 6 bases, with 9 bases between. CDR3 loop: CASSLESPAGELFF. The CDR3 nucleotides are TGCGCCAGCAGCTTGGAGTCCCCGGCCGGGGAGCTGTTTTTT.

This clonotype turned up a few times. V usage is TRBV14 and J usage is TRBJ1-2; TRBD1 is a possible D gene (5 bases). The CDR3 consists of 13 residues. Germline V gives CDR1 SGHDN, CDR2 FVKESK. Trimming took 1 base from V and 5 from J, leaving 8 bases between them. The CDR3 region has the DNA TGTGCCAGCAGCCAAGGACAGCAATATGGCTACACCTTC. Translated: CASSQGQQYGYTF. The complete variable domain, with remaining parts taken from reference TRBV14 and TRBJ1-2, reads EAGVTQFPSHSVIEKGQTVTLRCDPISGHDNLYWYRRVMGKEIKFLLHFVKESKQDESGMPNNRFLAERTGGTYSTLKVQPAELEDSGVYFCASSQGQQYGYTFGSGTRLTVV.

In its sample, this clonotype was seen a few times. CDR3 sequence: CASSLTTGGFGDTQYF. The CDR3 DNA is TGTGCCAGCAGCCTCACGACAGGGGGCTTTGGAGATACGCAGTATTTT. The chain joins TRBV7-3 to TRBJ2-3; TRBD1 matches at 10 bases. In germline, CDR1 is SGHTA, CDR2 FQGTGA. The V segment lost 5 bases and the J segment 5 bases; nucleotides outside the gene matches: 10. The CDR3 spans 16 residues.

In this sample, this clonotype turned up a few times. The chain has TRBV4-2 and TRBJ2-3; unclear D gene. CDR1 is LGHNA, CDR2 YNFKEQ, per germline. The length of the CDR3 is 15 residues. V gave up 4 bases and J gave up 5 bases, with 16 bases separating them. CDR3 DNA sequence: TGTGCCAGCAGCCCTTCCGGGCCCTTGGAAGATACGCAGTATTTT. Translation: CASSPSGPLEDTQYF.

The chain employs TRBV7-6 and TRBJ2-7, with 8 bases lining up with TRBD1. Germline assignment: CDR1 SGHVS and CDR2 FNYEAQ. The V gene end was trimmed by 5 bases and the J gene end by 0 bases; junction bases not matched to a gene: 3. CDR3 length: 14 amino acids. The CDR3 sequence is CASSTGQGSYEQYF. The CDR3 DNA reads TGTGCCAGCAGCACAGGACAGGGCTCCTACGAGCAGTACTTC.

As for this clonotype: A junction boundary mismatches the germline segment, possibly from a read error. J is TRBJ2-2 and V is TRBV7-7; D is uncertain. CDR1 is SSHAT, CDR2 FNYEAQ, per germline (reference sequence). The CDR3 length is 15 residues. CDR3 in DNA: TGTGCTAGCAGCCGATCCCTACAAGACACCGGGGAGCTGTTTTTT. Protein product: CASSRSLQDTGELFF.

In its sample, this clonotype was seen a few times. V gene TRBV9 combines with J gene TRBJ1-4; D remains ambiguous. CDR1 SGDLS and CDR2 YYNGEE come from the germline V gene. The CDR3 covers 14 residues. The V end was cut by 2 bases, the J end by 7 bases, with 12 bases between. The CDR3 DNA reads TGTGCCAGCAGCGTTCACCCTCTGGGTGAAAAACTGTTTTTT. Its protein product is CASSVHPLGEKLFF.

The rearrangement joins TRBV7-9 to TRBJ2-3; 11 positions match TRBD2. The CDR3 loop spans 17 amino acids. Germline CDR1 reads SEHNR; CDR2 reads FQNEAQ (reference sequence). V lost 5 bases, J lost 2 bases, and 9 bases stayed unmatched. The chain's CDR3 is CASSPNLAGGTTDTQYF. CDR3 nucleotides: TGTGCCAGCAGCCCAAACCTAGCGGGGGGAACCACAGATACGCAGTATTTT.

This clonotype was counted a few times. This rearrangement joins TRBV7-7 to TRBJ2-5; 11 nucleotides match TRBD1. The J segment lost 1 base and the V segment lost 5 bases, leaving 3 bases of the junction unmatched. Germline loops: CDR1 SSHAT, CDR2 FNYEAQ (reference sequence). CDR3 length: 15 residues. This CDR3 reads CASSPGQGAQETQYF. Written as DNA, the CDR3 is TGTGCCAGCAGCCCCGGACAGGGGGCCCAAGAGACCCAGTACTTC.

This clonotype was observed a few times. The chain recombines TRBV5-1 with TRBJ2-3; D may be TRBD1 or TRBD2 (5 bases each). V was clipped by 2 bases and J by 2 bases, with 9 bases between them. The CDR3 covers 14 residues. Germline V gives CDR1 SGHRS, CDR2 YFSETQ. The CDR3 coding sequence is TGCGCCAGCAGCTTAGGGACCCCCACAGATACGCAGTATTTT. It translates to CASSLGTPTDTQYF.

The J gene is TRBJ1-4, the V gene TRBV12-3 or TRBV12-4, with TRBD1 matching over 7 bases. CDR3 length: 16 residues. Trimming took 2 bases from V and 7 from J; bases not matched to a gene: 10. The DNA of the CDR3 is TGTGCCAGCAGTTTACCGACAGGGCGGTTGGTTGAAAAACTGTTTTTT. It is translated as CASSLPTGRLVEKLFF.

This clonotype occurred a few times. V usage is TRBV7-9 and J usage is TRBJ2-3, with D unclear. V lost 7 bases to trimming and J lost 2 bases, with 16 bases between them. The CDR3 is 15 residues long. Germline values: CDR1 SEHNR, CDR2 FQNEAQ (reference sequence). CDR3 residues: CASTIQGSITDTQYF. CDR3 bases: TGTGCCAGCACCATACAAGGCAGCATCACAGATACGCAGTATTTT.

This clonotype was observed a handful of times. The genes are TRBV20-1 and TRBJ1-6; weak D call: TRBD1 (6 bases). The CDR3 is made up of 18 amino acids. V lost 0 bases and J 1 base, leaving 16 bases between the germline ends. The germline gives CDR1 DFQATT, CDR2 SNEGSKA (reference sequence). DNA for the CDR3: TGCAGTGCTAGAGAAAGATGGGGCCAGGGGTCCTATAATTCACCCCTCCACTTT. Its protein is CSARERWGQGSYNSPLHF.

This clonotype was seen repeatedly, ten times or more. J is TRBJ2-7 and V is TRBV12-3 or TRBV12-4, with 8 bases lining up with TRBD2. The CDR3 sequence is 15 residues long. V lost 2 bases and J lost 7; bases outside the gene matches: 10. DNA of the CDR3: TGTGCCAGCAGTTTAAGGGTAGCGGGGAAGGGGGAGCAGTACTTC. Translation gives CASSLRVAGKGEQYF.